One and the same sample provided the 6 T cell receptor beta chains below, sequenced in a study of T-cell reconstitution after alpha-beta-depleted transplantation in children (dated by TCRdb to about 2016). Library preparation used PCR. Sequencing relied on an Illumina HiSeq 2500. To normalize quantification of the TCRbeta repertoire, the TCR libraries were built with molecular barcoding that relied on unique molecular identifiers. The public reads were run again by TCRdb, first through fastp at Q25 and then through MiXCR, and only productive beta chains were kept. Every entry covers one CDR3 protein and lists the most common genes and DNA from its rows. The sample table lists roughly 300,000 distinct CDR3 sequences, under 13% of them with a count of one. The leading ten clones occupy about 2.3% of the sample. The input for sequencing was PBMCs from the stem cell graft donor, taken from the stem cell graft. Every receptor here comes from a human donor who donated a stem cell graft to a child with acute lymphoblastic leukemia.

This clonotype was seen a few times. This rearrangement joins TRBV7-2 to TRBJ2-1; 11 bases agree with TRBD2. The CDR3 extends over 17 amino acids. CDR1 and CDR2 from the germline V gene are SGHTA and FQGNSA. The ends lost 3 bases at V and 7 bases at J; junction bases unmatched: 11. CDR3 sequence: CASSFSPTSGTRNEQFF. CDR3 coding DNA: TGTGCCAGCAGCTTTTCCCCGACTAGCGGGACCCGGAATGAGCAGTTCTTC.

The gene calls are TRBV20-1 and TRBJ2-7; D uncertain. Per the germline V gene, CDR1 is DFQATT and CDR2 is SNEGSKA (reference sequence). V gave up 1 base and J gave up 2 bases, with 21 bases separating them. The CDR3 is made up of 17 amino acids. The DNA for the CDR3 is TGCAGTGCTAGAGTTATAGTCCCTGTGGGCGGACCCTACGAGCAGTACTTC. Translation: CSARVIVPVGGPYEQYF.

This clonotype showed up just a few times. The CDR3 region is CASSPGLAGVGNEQFF. DNA for the CDR3: TGTGCCAGCAGCCCGGGACTAGCGGGAGTAGGCAATGAGCAGTTCTTC. The chain links TRBV7-9 to TRBJ2-1; 14 bases agree with TRBD2. Germline-derived CDR1 and CDR2 are SEHNR and FQNEAQ (reference sequence). The CDR3 totals 16 residues. J was trimmed by 6 bases and V by 5 bases; bases with no gene match: 6. Full variable domain (missing parts from reference TRBV7-9 and TRBJ2-1): DTGVSQNPRHKITKRGQNVTFRCDPISEHNRLYWYRQTLGQGPEFLTYFQNEAQLEKSRLLSDRFSAERPKGSFSTLEIQRTEQGDSAMYLCASSPGLAGVGNEQFFGPGTRLTVL.

The chain links TRBV30 to TRBJ2-3; D ambiguous. Germline values: CDR1 GTSNPN, CDR2 SVGIG (reference sequence). This CDR3 contains 13 residues. Trimming took off 1 base at V and 3 bases at J, with 8 bases between the two ends. The CDR3 is CAWSAQRTDTQYF. The CDR3 DNA sequence: TGTGCCTGGAGTGCACAGAGAACAGATACGCAGTATTTT.

The chain recombines TRBV12-3 or TRBV12-4 with TRBJ2-7, with D perhaps matching TRBD1 (6 bases). V lost 6 bases to trimming and J lost 9 bases, with 21 bases between them. CDR3 length: 14 amino acids. Here the CDR3 reads CASSLQGSTSWQYF. CDR3 nucleotides: TGTGCCAGCAGCCTACAGGGAAGTACGAGTTGGCAGTACTTC.

The chain combines TRBV7-2 with TRBJ2-5; TRBD2 agrees at 11 bases. Germline CDR1 is SGHTA and CDR2 is FQGNSA. V was clipped by 5 bases and J by 6 bases; unmatched bases: 14. The CDR3 loop spans 17 amino acids. CDR3 sequence: CASSPSGTTSGSQTQYF. CDR3 nucleotides: TGTGCCAGCAGCCCTAGCGGCACCACTAGCGGGAGCCAGACCCAGTACTTC.